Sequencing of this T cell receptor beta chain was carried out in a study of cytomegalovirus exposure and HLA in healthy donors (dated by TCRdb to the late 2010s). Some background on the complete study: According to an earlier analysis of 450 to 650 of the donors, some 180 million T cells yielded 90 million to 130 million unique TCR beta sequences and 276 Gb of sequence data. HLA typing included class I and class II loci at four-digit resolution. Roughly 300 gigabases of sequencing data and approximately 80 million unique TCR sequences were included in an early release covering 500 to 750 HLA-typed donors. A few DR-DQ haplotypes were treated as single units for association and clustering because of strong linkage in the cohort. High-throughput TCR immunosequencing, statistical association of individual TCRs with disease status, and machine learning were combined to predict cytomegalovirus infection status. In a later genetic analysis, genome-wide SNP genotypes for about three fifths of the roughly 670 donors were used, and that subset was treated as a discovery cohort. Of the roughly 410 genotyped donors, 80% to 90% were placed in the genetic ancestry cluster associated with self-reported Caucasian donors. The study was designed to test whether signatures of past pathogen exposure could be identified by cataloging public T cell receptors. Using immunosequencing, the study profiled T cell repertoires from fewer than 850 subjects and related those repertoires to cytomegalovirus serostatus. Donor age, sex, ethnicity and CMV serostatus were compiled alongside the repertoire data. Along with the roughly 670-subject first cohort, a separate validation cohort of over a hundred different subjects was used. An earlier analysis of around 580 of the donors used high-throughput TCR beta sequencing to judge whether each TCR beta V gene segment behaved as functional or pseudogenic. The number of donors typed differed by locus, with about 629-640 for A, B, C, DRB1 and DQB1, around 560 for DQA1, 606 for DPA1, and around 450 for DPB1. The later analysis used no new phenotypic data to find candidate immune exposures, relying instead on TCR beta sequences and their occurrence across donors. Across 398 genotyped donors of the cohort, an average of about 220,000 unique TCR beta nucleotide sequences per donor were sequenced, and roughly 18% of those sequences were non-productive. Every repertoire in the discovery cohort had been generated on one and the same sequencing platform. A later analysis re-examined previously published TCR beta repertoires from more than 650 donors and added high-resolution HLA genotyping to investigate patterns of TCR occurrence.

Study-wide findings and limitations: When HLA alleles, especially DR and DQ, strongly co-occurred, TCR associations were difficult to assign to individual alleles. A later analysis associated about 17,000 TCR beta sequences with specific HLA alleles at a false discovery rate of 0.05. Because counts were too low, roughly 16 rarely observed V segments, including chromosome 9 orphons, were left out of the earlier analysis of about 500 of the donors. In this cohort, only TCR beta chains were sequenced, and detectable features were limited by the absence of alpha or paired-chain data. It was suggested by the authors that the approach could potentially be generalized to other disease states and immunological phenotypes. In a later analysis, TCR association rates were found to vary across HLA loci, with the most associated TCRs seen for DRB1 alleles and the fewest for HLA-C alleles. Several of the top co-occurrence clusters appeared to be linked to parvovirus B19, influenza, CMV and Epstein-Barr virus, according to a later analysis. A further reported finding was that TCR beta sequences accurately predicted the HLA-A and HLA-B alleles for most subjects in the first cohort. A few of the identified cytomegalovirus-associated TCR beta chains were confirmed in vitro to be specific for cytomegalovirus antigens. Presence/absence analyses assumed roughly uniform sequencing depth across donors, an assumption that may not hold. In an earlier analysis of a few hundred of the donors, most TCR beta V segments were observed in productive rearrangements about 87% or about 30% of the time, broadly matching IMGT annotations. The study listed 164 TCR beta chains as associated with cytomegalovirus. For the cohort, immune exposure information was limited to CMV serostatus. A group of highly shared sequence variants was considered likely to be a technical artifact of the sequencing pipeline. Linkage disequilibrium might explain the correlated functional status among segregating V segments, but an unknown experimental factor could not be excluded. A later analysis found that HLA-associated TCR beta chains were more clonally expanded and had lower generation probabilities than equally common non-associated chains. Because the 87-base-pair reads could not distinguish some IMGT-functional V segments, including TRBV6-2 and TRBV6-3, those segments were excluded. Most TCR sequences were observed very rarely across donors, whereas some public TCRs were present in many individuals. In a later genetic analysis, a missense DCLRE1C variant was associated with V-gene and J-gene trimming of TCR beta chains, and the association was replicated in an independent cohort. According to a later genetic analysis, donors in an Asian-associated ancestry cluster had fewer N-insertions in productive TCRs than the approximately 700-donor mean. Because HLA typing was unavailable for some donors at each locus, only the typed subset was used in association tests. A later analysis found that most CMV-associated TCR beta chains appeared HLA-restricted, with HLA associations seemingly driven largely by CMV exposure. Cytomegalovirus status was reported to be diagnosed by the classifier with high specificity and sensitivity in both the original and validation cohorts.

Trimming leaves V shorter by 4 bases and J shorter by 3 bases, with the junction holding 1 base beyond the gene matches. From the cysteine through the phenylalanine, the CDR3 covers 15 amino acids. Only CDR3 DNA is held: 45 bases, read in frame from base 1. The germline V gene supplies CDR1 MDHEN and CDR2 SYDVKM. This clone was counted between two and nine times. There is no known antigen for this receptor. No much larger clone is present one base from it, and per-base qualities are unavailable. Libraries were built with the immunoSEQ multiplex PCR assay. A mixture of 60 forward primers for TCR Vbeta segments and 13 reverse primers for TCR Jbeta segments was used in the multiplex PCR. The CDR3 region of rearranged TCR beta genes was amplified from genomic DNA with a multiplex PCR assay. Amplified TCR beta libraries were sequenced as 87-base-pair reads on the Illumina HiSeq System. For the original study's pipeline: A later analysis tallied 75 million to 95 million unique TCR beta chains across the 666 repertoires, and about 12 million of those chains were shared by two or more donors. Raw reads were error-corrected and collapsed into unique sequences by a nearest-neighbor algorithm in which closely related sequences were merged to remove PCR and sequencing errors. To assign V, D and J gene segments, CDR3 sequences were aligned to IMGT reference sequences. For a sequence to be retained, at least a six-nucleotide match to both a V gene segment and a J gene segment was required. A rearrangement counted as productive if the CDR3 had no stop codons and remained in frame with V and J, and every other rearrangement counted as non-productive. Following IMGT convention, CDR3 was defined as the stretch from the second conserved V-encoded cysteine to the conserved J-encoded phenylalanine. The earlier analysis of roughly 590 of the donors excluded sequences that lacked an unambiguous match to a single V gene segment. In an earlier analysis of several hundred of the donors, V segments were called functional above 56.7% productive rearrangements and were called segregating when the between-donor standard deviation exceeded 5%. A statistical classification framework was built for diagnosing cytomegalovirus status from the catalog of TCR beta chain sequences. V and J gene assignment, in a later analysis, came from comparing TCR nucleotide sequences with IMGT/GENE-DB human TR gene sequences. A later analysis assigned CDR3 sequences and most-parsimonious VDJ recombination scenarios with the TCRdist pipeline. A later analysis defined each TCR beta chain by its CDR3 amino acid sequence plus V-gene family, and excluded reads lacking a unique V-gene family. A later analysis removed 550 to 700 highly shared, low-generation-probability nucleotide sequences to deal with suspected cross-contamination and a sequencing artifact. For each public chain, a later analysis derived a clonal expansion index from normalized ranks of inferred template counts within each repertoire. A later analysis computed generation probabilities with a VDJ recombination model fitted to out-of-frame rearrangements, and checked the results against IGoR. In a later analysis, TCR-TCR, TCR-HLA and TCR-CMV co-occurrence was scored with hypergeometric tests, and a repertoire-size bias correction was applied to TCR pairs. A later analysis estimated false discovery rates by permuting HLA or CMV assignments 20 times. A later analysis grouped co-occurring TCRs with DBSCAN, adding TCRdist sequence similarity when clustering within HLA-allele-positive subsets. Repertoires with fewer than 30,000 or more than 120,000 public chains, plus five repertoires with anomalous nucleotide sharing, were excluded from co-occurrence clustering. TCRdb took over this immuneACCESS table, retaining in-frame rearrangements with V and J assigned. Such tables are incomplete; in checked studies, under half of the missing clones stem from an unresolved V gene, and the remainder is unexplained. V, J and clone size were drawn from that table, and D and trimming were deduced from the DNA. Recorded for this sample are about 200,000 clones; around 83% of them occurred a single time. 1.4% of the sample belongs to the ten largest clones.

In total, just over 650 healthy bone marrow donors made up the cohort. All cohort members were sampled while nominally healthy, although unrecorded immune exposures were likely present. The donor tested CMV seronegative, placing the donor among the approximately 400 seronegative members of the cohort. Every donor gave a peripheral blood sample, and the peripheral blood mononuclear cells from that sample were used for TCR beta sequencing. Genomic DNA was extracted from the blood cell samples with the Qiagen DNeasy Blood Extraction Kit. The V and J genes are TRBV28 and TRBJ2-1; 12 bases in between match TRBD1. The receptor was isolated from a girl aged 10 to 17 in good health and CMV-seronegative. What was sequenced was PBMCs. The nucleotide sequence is TGTGCCAGCAGTTGGGACAGGGGGCTCTACAATGAGCAGTTCTTC. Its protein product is CASSWDRGLYNEQFF.